Listed below are T cell receptor beta chains from one sample, sequenced in a study of technical replicates of blood from a handful of donors. TCRdb's table, derived via immunoSEQ multiplex PCR, lists solely in-frame clones and lacks some. The sample has 55,000 to 75,000 clones; 80% to 95% are singletons. Sequenced material: T cells isolated from PBMCs. These receptors came from a human donor in good health. Each CDR3 is given with its conserved first and last residue. Fields, in order: CDR3 protein, CDR3 DNA, J gene, clone size, V gene, D gene. D genes are given only for firm matches. A clone size is listed for some rows: how often the clone was seen (once, few, many), or a class if it is expanded.

CDR3 protein: CASSIKTGGRVTEAFF
CDR3 DNA: TGTGCCAGCAGTATCAAGACAGGGGGTAGGGTCACTGAAGCTTTCTTT
J gene: TRBJ1-1
clone size: .
V gene: TRBV28
D gene: TRBD1

CDR3 protein: CASSPLRGQGAGNTEAFF
CDR3 DNA: TGTGCCAGCTCACCACTACGGGGACAGGGGGCCGGGAACACTGAAGCTTTCTTT
J gene: TRBJ1-1
clone size: .
V gene: TRBV18
D gene: TRBD1

CDR3 protein: CASSLYPSRGLDEQYF
CDR3 DNA: TGTGCCAGCAGTTTATACCCATCTCGGGGTCTCGACGAGCAGTACTTC
J gene: TRBJ2-7
clone size: .
V gene: TRBV27
D gene: .

CDR3 protein: CASSFRTYQETQYF
CDR3 DNA: TGCGCCAGCAGCTTTAGGACATACCAAGAGACCCAGTACTTC
J gene: TRBJ2-5
clone size: .
V gene: TRBV5-1
D gene: .

CDR3 protein: CASSPMGQGNTGELFF
CDR3 DNA: TGTGCCAGCAGCCCCATGGGACAGGGCAACACCGGGGAGCTGTTTTTT
J gene: TRBJ2-2
clone size: .
V gene: TRBV27
D gene: TRBD1

CDR3 protein: CASRQSSGNTIYF
CDR3 DNA: TGTGCCAGCAGACAGAGCTCTGGAAACACCATATATTTT
J gene: TRBJ1-3
clone size: .
V gene: TRBV6-1
D gene: .

CDR3 protein: CASSQERGRGTDTQYF
CDR3 DNA: TGCGCCAGCAGCCAAGAAAGGGGAAGGGGCACAGATACGCAGTATTTT
J gene: TRBJ2-3
clone size: .
V gene: TRBV4-1
D gene: .

CDR3 protein: CASSYLLLGRNEQFF
CDR3 DNA: TGTGCCAGCAGTTACCTCCTACTAGGCCGCAATGAGCAGTTCTTC
J gene: TRBJ2-1
clone size: .
V gene: TRBV6-6
D gene: .

CDR3 protein: CASSSRTGAYEQYF
CDR3 DNA: TGTGCCAGCAGCTCCCGGACAGGGGCTTACGAGCAGTACTTC
J gene: TRBJ2-7
clone size: .
V gene: TRBV11-2
D gene: TRBD1

CDR3 protein: CASSVGLNYGYTF
CDR3 DNA: TGTGCCAGCAGTGTCGGACTGAACTATGGCTACACCTTC
J gene: TRBJ1-2
clone size: .
V gene: TRBV28
D gene: .

CDR3 protein: CASSSRTSSGTDTQYF
CDR3 DNA: TGTGCCAGCAGCTCCAGGACTAGCTCGGGGACAGATACGCAGTATTTT
J gene: TRBJ2-3
clone size: .
V gene: TRBV11-3
D gene: TRBD2

CDR3 protein: CASSEIRDQETQYF
CDR3 DNA: TGTGCCAGCAGTGAAATCAGGGACCAAGAGACCCAGTACTTC
J gene: TRBJ2-5
clone size: once
V gene: TRBV25-1
D gene: .

CDR3 protein: CASSVAREIYEQYF
CDR3 DNA: TGTGCCAGCAGTGTGGCTAGAGAGATCTACGAGCAGTACTTC
J gene: TRBJ2-7
clone size: .
V gene: TRBV2
D gene: .

CDR3 protein: CASSSLRDFPGGLTDTQYF
CDR3 DNA: TGTGCCAGCAGCTCATTAAGGGACTTCCCAGGGGGTCTCACAGATACGCAGTATTTT
J gene: TRBJ2-3
clone size: .
V gene: TRBV13
D gene: .

CDR3 protein: CASSLALAGLYEQYF
CDR3 DNA: TGTGCCAGCAGCTTGGCACTAGCGGGCCTATACGAGCAGTACTTC
J gene: TRBJ2-7
clone size: .
V gene: TRBV11-2
D gene: TRBD2

CDR3 protein: CASSKGGAGELFF
CDR3 DNA: TGTGCCAGCAGCAAGGGGGGGGCTGGGGAGCTGTTTTTT
J gene: TRBJ2-2
clone size: .
V gene: TRBV4-2
D gene: .

CDR3 protein: CASGLRTGAGELFF
CDR3 DNA: TGTGCTAGTGGTCTCAGGACAGGGGCCGGGGAGCTGTTTTTT
J gene: TRBJ2-2
clone size: .
V gene: TRBV12-5
D gene: TRBD1

CDR3 protein: CASSLATGRGYEQYF
CDR3 DNA: TGTGCCAGCAGCTTGGCTACCGGGAGGGGGTACGAGCAGTACTTC
J gene: TRBJ2-7
clone size: .
V gene: TRBV5-8
D gene: TRBD2

CDR3 protein: CASSQKSGIGPDTQYF
CDR3 DNA: TGCGCCAGCAGCCAGAAAAGCGGGATCGGGCCAGATACGCAGTATTTT
J gene: TRBJ2-3
clone size: .
V gene: TRBV4-1
D gene: TRBD2

CDR3 protein: CAWRPLEGYNEQFF
CDR3 DNA: TGTGCCTGGAGACCCCTTGAGGGCTACAATGAGCAGTTCTTC
J gene: TRBJ2-1
clone size: once
V gene: TRBV30
D gene: .

CDR3 protein: CAIAEYRGSNQPQHF
CDR3 DNA: TGTGCCATAGCAGAATATCGAGGCAGCAATCAGCCCCAGCATTTT
J gene: TRBJ1-5
clone size: .
V gene: TRBV6-1
D gene: .

CDR3 protein: CASSLTRGVDYEQYF
CDR3 DNA: TGTGCCAGCAGCTTAACCAGGGGGGTAGACTACGAGCAGTACTTC
J gene: TRBJ2-7
clone size: .
V gene: TRBV7-2
D gene: .

CDR3 protein: CASSQDPGTANTGELFF
CDR3 DNA: TGCGCCAGCAGCCAAGATCCCGGGACAGCGAACACCGGGGAGCTGTTTTTT
J gene: TRBJ2-2
clone size: .
V gene: TRBV4-1
D gene: TRBD1

CDR3 protein: CASNFRESMNTEAFF
CDR3 DNA: TGTGCCAGCAACTTCAGGGAATCTATGAACACTGAAGCTTTCTTT
J gene: TRBJ1-1
clone size: few
V gene: TRBV5-7
D gene: .

CDR3 protein: CASSTGQGATEAFF
CDR3 DNA: TGTGCCAGTAGTACGGGACAGGGGGCCACTGAAGCTTTCTTT
J gene: TRBJ1-1
clone size: .
V gene: TRBV19
D gene: TRBD1

CDR3 protein: CASSLGQNTEAFF
CDR3 DNA: TGTGCCAGCAGTTTAGGGCAGAACACTGAAGCTTTCTTT
J gene: TRBJ1-1
clone size: .
V gene: TRBV28
D gene: .

CDR3 protein: CASSADRERYEQYF
CDR3 DNA: TGTGCCAGCAGTGCGGACAGGGAAAGGTACGAGCAGTACTTC
J gene: TRBJ2-7
clone size: .
V gene: TRBV6-1
D gene: TRBD1

CDR3 protein: CASSSGTGETGELFF
CDR3 DNA: TGTGCCAGCAGTTCCGGGACAGGGGAAACCGGGGAGCTGTTTTTT
J gene: TRBJ2-2
clone size: .
V gene: TRBV28
D gene: TRBD1

CDR3 protein: CASSVGRDRIQYEQYF
CDR3 DNA: TGTGCCAGCAGCGTAGGTCGGGATAGGATTCAGTACGAGCAGTACTTC
J gene: TRBJ2-7
clone size: .
V gene: TRBV9
D gene: .

CDR3 protein: CSVWGFGDTEAFF
CDR3 DNA: TGCAGCGTTTGGGGCTTTGGGGACACTGAAGCTTTCTTT
J gene: TRBJ1-1
clone size: .
V gene: TRBV29-1
D gene: .

CDR3 protein: CASKGTSGPPDEQYF
CDR3 DNA: TGTGCCAGCAAAGGGACTAGCGGGCCTCCCGACGAGCAGTACTTC
J gene: TRBJ2-7
clone size: .
V gene: TRBV28
D gene: TRBD2

CDR3 protein: CASRRQGNTEAFF
CDR3 DNA: TGTGCCAGCCGGCGACAGGGGAACACTGAAGCTTTCTTT
J gene: TRBJ1-1
clone size: .
V gene: TRBV14
D gene: TRBD1

CDR3 protein: CAISGQNTGELFF
CDR3 DNA: TGTGCCATCAGTGGACAGAACACCGGGGAGCTGTTTTTT
J gene: TRBJ2-2
clone size: .
V gene: TRBV10-3
D gene: .

CDR3 protein: CASSVGVAGGETQYF
CDR3 DNA: TGTGCCAGCAGCGTGGGCGTAGCGGGAGGAGAGACCCAGTACTTC
J gene: TRBJ2-5
clone size: .
V gene: TRBV5-4
D gene: TRBD2

CDR3 protein: CASTERPTNEKLFF
CDR3 DNA: TGTGCCAGTACAGAGCGCCCAACTAATGAAAAACTGTTTTTT
J gene: TRBJ1-4
clone size: .
V gene: TRBV19
D gene: .

CDR3 protein: CASSPSQETQYF
CDR3 DNA: TGTGCCAGCAGTCCCAGTCAAGAGACCCAGTACTTC
J gene: TRBJ2-5
clone size: .
V gene: TRBV6-5
D gene: .

CDR3 protein: CASRPVGGNQPQHF
CDR3 DNA: TGTGCCAGCAGGCCGGTGGGCGGCAATCAGCCCCAGCATTTT
J gene: TRBJ1-5
clone size: once
V gene: TRBV28
D gene: .

CDR3 protein: CASSHSRDRGTGELFF
CDR3 DNA: TGTGCCAGCAGTCATAGCCGGGACAGAGGCACCGGGGAGCTGTTTTTT
J gene: TRBJ2-2
clone size: .
V gene: TRBV28
D gene: TRBD1

CDR3 protein: CASSPSSGYYNEQFF
CDR3 DNA: TGTGCCAGCTCACCTTCGAGCGGGTACTACAATGAGCAGTTCTTC
J gene: TRBJ2-1
clone size: .
V gene: TRBV18
D gene: .

CDR3 protein: CAWIGVSYEQYF
CDR3 DNA: TGTGCCTGGATAGGGGTCTCCTACGAGCAGTACTTC
J gene: TRBJ2-7
clone size: .
V gene: TRBV30
D gene: .

CDR3 protein: CASSQQGPPYEQYF
CDR3 DNA: TGTGCCAGCAGCCAACAGGGACCTCCCTACGAGCAGTACTTC
J gene: TRBJ2-7
clone size: .
V gene: TRBV6-5
D gene: .

CDR3 protein: CASSDSPSTGELFF
CDR3 DNA: TGTGCCAGCAGTGACTCGCCGAGCACCGGGGAGCTGTTTTTT
J gene: TRBJ2-2
clone size: .
V gene: TRBV6-4
D gene: .

CDR3 protein: CASSYSAEADEQFF
CDR3 DNA: TGTGCCAGCAGTTACTCAGCGGAGGCCGATGAGCAGTTCTTC
J gene: TRBJ2-1
clone size: .
V gene: TRBV6-5
D gene: .

CDR3 protein: CASSFLEETEAFF
CDR3 DNA: TGCGCCAGCAGCTTTTTAGAGGAAACTGAAGCTTTCTTT
J gene: TRBJ1-1
clone size: .
V gene: TRBV5-1
D gene: .

CDR3 protein: CASFRDFRFGPETQYF
CDR3 DNA: TGTGCCAGCTTCCGGGATTTCCGGTTTGGCCCAGAGACCCAGTACTTC
J gene: TRBJ2-5
clone size: .
V gene: TRBV2
D gene: .

CDR3 protein: CAISEYQGRTEAFF
CDR3 DNA: TGTGCCATCAGTGAGTATCAGGGCCGGACTGAAGCTTTCTTT
J gene: TRBJ1-1
clone size: .
V gene: TRBV10-3
D gene: .

CDR3 protein: CASTSRGYLQPQHF
CDR3 DNA: TGTGCCAGTACCAGCAGGGGGTATCTTCAGCCCCAGCATTTT
J gene: TRBJ1-5
clone size: once
V gene: TRBV28
D gene: TRBD1

CDR3 protein: CASSASGSLYGYTF
CDR3 DNA: TGCGCCAGCAGCGCCTCCGGGAGTCTCTATGGCTACACCTTC
J gene: TRBJ1-2
clone size: .
V gene: TRBV5-1
D gene: .

CDR3 protein: CASSAGQGIGEAFF
CDR3 DNA: TGTGCCAGTAGTGCCGGACAGGGTATAGGTGAAGCTTTCTTT
J gene: TRBJ1-1
clone size: few
V gene: TRBV19
D gene: TRBD1

CDR3 protein: CASSRTGNNQPQHF
CDR3 DNA: TGCGCCAGCAGTAGGACAGGGAACAATCAGCCCCAGCATTTT
J gene: TRBJ1-5
clone size: .
V gene: TRBV5-1
D gene: TRBD1

CDR3 protein: CASSIDRVRFF
CDR3 DNA: TGTGCCAGCAGCATAGACAGGGTAAGGTTCTTC
J gene: TRBJ2-1
clone size: .
V gene: TRBV6-1
D gene: TRBD1

CDR3 protein: CASSLILGSLSGANVLTF
CDR3 DNA: TGTGCCAGCAGCTTAATTCTAGGGAGCCTCTCTGGGGCCAACGTCCTGACTTTC
J gene: TRBJ2-6
clone size: .
V gene: TRBV7-8
D gene: .

CDR3 protein: CASSIPGLEGTQYF
CDR3 DNA: TGTGCCAGCAGTATTCCGGGACTAGAGGGGACCCAGTACTTC
J gene: TRBJ2-5
clone size: .
V gene: TRBV28
D gene: TRBD2

CDR3 protein: CASGSAGGRVEQYF
CDR3 DNA: TGTGCTAGTGGTTCGGCGGGAGGGCGCGTCGAGCAGTACTTC
J gene: TRBJ2-7
clone size: .
V gene: TRBV12-5
D gene: TRBD2